This T cell receptor (beta chain) was identified in a study of blood T cell repertoires in COVID-19. On the study more broadly: Spain, Italy and the United States supplied samples that represented acute and convalescent COVID-19. T cells, B-cell-depleted T cells, or PBMCs provided the cDNA or gDNA that served as material.

In the original analysis: How many nucleated cells were present was estimated from reference gene primer amplification. Profiling relied on immunoSEQ multiplex PCR, and the TCRdb table lists in-frame clones only, not all of them. D and trimming were read from the DNA, whereas the V and J calls and clone size are those reported in that table. This sample has 95,000 to 150,000 clones; 55% to 75% occur once, and the top ten carry about 0.84%. The V end was cut by 5 bases, the J end by 8 bases, with 6 bases between. This CDR3 is built from 11 residues. Germline V gene lookup returns CDR1 SEHNR and CDR2 FQNEAQ (reference sequence).

The chain is built from TRBV7-9 and TRBJ2-2; D unresolved. The origin of this receptor is a human donor with acute or convalescent COVID-19. The donor label of this sample is uncertain. Sequencing used peripheral blood. The CDR3 DNA is TGTGCCAGCAGCCCCCTAGGGGAGCTGTTTTTT. It specifies CASSPLGELFF.